Listed below are T cell receptor beta chains from one sample, sequenced in a study of cytomegalovirus exposure and HLA in healthy donors. The table came from immunoSEQ multiplex PCR; TCRdb's copy has only in-frame clones and leaves some out. The sample shows about 200,000 clones, around 83% of them seen only once. The sample consisted of PBMCs. The receptors were gathered from a woman in her forties or fifties in good health and CMV-seropositive. CDR3s include the opening cysteine and the closing phenylalanine or tryptophan. A D gene is named only where the DNA matches it firmly. Some rows have no size entry. The others give once, few or many, or a class for an expanded clone.

cdr3_nt | cdr3_aa | j_call | clone_size | v_call | d_call
TGTGCCAGCAGTCTCACGACAGGGAAGGGAAGTAATGAAAAACTGTTTTTT | CASSLTTGKGSNEKLFF | TRBJ1-4 | - | TRBV2 | TRBD1
TGTGCCAGCAGGTCGCGGGACCAAGAGACCCAGTACTTC | CASRSRDQETQYF | TRBJ2-5 | - | TRBV6-6 | -
TGCGCCAGCAGTGTTCGGGGTAAAACAGATACGCAGTATTTT | CASSVRGKTDTQYF | TRBJ2-3 | - | TRBV10-1 | -
TGTGCCAGCAGCTTGGCGCAGGGGACCTCTGGAAACACCATATATTTT | CASSLAQGTSGNTIYF | TRBJ1-3 | - | TRBV5-4 | -
TGTGCCAGCAGCTCGCAGGGCGCTACGGCCTACGAGCAGTACTTC | CASSSQGATAYEQYF | TRBJ2-7 | - | TRBV11-2 | -
TGCGCCAGCAGCTTGGCGACCCAGGGGCATAGCAATCAGCCCCAGCATTTT | CASSLATQGHSNQPQHF | TRBJ1-5 | - | TRBV5-1 | -
TGTGCCAGTAGTATCCGGCAGGGGGCCACTGAAGCTTTCTTT | CASSIRQGATEAFF | TRBJ1-1 | - | TRBV19 | TRBD1
TGTGCCAGCAGCCCATACAATGAGCAGTTCTTC | CASSPYNEQFF | TRBJ2-1 | - | TRBV11-2 | -
TGCGCCAGCAGCTTGGAGGCAGGGATGAACACTGAAGCTTTCTTT | CASSLEAGMNTEAFF | TRBJ1-1 | - | TRBV5-1 | -
TGTGCCAGCAGTGAAATGGAGACAGGGAACAATCAGCCCCAGCATTTT | CASSEMETGNNQPQHF | TRBJ1-5 | - | TRBV2 | TRBD1
TGTGCCTGGAGTATAAACTCTGGGGCCAACGGCCTGACTTTC | CAWSINSGANGLTF | TRBJ2-6 | - | TRBV30 | -
TGTGCCAGCAGCTTAATTGGACAGGGAAGCACCGGGGAGCTGTTTTTT | CASSLIGQGSTGELFF | TRBJ2-2 | - | TRBV7-3 | TRBD1
TGTGCCAGCAGCTCACAATCCTACGAGCAGTACTTC | CASSSQSYEQYF | TRBJ2-7 | once | TRBV9 | -
TGTGCCAGCAGCACCCAAGGGAGGGACATTCAGTACTTC | CASSTQGRDIQYF | TRBJ2-4 | - | TRBV5-4 | TRBD2
TGTGCCAGCAGTTTAGCCAGGGGAGACACAGATACGCAGTATTTT | CASSLARGDTDTQYF | TRBJ2-3 | once | TRBV28 | -
TGTGCCAGCGGACTAGCGGGCAATGAGCAGTTCTTC | CASGLAGNEQFF | TRBJ2-1 | - | TRBV27 | TRBD2
TGTGCCAGCAGTTTCAGGGGGGTGGGCAATCAGCCCCAGCATTTT | CASSFRGVGNQPQHF | TRBJ1-5 | - | TRBV27 | TRBD1
TGCAGTGCTACAGGGGGCTACGAGCAGTACTTC | CSATGGYEQYF | TRBJ2-7 | - | TRBV20-1 | TRBD1
TGTGCCAGCAGCCCCAAGACAGCAACTAATGAAAAACTGTTTTTT | CASSPKTATNEKLFF | TRBJ1-4 | - | TRBV6-9 | -
TGTGCCAGCACTTTGGGACTGTACCAAGAGACCCAGTACTTC | CASTLGLYQETQYF | TRBJ2-5 | - | TRBV28 | -
TGTGCCAGCAGGCTCTACCTACTAGCGGACCAAGAGACCCAGTACTTC | CASRLYLLADQETQYF | TRBJ2-5 | - | TRBV7-2 | TRBD2
TGTGCCAGCAGCTTGGATTATCAAGAGACCCAGTACTTC | CASSLDYQETQYF | TRBJ2-5 | - | TRBV5-4 | -
TGTGCCAGCAGGGGACAGGGGGCTGGGGCCAACGGCCTGACTTTC | CASRGQGAGANGLTF | TRBJ2-6 | - | TRBV28 | TRBD1
TGCGCCAGCAGCCCCTGGGCGGGGACCGGGGAGCTGTTTTTT | CASSPWAGTGELFF | TRBJ2-2 | - | TRBV5-1 | -
TGTGCCAGTAGTTTCCAGGCTCCTTCCAATGAGCAGTTCTTC | CASSFQAPSNEQFF | TRBJ2-1 | - | TRBV19 | -
TGTGCCAGCAGCGCCACAGGGGCTGGAAACACCATATATTTT | CASSATGAGNTIYF | TRBJ1-3 | - | TRBV7-9 | TRBD1
TGCAGTGCTAGTTCGAGCCGAGAAGCTTTCTTT | CSASSSREAFF | TRBJ1-1 | - | TRBV20-1 | -